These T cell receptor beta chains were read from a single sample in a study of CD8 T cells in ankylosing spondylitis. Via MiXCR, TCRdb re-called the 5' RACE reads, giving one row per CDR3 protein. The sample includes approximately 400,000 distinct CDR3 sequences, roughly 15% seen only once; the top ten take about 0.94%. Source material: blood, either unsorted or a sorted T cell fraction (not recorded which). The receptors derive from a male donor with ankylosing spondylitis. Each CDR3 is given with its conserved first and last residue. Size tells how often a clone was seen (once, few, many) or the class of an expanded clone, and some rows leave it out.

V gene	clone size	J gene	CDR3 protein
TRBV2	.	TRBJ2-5	CASAMGGSLETQYF
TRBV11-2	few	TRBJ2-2	CASSFVGELFF
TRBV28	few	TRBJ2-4	CASSNQGLARTKNIQYF
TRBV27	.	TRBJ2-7	CASSTLATGGDEQYF
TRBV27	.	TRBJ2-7	CASSLEPGRHYEQYF
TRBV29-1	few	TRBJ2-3	CSVVDRASTDTQYF
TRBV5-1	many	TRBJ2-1	CASSWGQGAYNEQFF
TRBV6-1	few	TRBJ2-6	CASSPHEGKGANVLTF
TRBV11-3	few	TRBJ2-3	CASRGTENTDTQYF
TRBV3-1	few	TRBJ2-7	CASSQLLGRAKEQYF
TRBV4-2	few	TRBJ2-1	CASSQPRGAGVMGKRANEQFF
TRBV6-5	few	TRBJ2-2	CASSYSGQGTAGELFF
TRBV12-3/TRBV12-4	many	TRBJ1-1	CASRRDSFGNTEAFF
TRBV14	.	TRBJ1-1	CASSQKPTWGDTEAFF
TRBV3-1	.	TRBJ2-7	CASSQGGRDEQYF
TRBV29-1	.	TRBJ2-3	CSVDQGADTQYF
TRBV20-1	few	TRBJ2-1	CSAPGAPKIHEQFF
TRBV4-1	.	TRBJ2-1	CASSQGPGQGEQFF
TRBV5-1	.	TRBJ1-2	CASSLAEGWNGYTF
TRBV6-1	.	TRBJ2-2	CASSEAVFGGELFF
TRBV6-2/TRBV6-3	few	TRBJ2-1	CASSLWRSGRGGGEQFF
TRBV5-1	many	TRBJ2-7	CASSPADRGVTYEQYF
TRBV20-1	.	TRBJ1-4	CSAEGGGLDEKLFF
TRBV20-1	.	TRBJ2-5	CSARLSSGGETQYF
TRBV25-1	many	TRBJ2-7	CASSHSIGQYF
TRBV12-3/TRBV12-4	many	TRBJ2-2	CASSVSGRNTGELFF
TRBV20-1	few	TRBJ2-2	CSASRAGGFGGELFF
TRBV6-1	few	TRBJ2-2	CASRPGQGVAGELFF
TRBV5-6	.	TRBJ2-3	CASSRRRRTDTQYF
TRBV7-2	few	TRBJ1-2	CASSLPTLRGGYTF
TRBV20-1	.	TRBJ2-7	CSATGLAGASYEQYF
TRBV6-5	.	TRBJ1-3	CASSSYTGGRAGNTIYF
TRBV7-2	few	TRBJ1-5	CASSAQGARQPQHF
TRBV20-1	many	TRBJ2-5	CSAREETQYF
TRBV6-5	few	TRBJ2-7	CASSYSNGIAYEQYF
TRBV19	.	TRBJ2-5	CASSKGQGTQETQYF
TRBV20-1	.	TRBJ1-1	CSAPQLGTEAFF
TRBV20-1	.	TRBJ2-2	CSALGPGQPTGELFF
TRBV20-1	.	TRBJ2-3	CSASLPAGGQSDTQYF
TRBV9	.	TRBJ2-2	CASSPRISGGRTGELFF
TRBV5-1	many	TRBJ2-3	CASSLAADTQYF
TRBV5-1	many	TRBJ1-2	CASSPTGANYGYTF
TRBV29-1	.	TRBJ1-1	CSVDGTGSGTEAFF
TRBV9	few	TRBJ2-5	CASSVGSSGRLVETQYF
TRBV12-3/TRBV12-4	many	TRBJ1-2	CASSSLTLGGYTF
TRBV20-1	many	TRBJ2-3	CSAPGLANTDTQYF
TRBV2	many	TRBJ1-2	CASSYGTVNYGYTF
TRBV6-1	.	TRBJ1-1	CASSDFPTGMGSLNTEAFF
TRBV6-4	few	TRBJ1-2	CASSDPQKPYGYTF
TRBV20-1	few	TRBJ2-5	CSARDGEGGETQYF
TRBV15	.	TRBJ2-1	CATSRVGLAGGNEQFF
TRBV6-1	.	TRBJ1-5	CASSESVKNQPQHF
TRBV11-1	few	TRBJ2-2	CASSLRDTLTGELFF
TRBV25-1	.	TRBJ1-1	CASSEVTGRITEAFF